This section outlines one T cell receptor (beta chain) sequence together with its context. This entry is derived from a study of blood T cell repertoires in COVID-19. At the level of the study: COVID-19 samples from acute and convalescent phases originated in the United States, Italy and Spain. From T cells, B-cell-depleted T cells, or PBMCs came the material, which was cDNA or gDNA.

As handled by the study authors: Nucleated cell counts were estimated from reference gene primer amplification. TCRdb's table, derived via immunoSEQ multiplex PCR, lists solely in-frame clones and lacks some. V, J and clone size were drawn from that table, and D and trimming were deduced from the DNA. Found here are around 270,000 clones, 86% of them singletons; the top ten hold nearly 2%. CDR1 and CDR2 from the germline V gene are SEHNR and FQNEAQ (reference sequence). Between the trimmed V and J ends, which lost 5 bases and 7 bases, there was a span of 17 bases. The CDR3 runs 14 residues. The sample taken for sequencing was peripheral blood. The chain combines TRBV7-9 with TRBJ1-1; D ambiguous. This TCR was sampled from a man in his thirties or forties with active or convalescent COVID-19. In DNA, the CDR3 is TGTGCCAGCAGCCTCCCCCGTCCCCCCTTTGAAGCTTTCTTT. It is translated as CASSLPRPPFEAFF.